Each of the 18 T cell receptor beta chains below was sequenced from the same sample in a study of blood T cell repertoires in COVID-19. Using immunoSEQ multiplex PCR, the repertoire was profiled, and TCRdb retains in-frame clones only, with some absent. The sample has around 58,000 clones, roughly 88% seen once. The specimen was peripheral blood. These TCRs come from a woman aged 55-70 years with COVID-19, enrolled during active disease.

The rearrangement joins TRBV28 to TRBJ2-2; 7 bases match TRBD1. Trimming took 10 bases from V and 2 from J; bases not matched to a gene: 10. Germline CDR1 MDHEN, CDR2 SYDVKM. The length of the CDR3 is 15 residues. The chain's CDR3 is CAIGPGQTNTGELFF. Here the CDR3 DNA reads TGTGCCATCGGACCGGGACAGACAAACACCGGGGAGCTGTTTTTT.

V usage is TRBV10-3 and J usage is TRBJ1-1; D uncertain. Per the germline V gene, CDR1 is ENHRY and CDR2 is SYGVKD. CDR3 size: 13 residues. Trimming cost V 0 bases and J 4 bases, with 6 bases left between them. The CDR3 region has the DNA TGTGCCATCAGTGAGTCGGCTCCCACTGAAGCTTTCTTT. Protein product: CAISESAPTEAFF.

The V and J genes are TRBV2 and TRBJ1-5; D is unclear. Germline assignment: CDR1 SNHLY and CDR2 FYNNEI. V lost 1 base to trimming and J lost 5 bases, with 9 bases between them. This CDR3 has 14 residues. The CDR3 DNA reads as TGTGCCAGCAGTGAAGGGGGAGGATATCAGCCCCAGCATTTT. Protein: CASSEGGGYQPQHF.

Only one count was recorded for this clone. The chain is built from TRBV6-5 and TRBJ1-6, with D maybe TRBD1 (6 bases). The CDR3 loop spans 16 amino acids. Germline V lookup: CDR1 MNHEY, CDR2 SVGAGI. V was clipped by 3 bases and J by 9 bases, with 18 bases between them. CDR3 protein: CASSYFSGQGRSPLHF. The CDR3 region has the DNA TGTGCCAGCAGTTATTTTTCGGGGCAGGGGCGTTCACCCCTCCACTTT.

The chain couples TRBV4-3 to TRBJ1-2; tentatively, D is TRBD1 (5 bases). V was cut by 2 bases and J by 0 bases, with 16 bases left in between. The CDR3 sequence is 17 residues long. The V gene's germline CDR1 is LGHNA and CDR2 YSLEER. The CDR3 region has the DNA TGCGCCAGCAGCCAAACGGAGTTGACAGAGCCTAACTATGGCTACACCTTC. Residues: CASSQTELTEPNYGYTF.

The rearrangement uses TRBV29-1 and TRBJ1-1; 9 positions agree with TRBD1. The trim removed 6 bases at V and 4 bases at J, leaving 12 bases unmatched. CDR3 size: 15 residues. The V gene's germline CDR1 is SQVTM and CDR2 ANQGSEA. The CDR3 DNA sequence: TGCAGCGTGGACCCGGGACAGGGAGTTACCACTGAAGCTTTCTTT. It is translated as CSVDPGQGVTTEAFF.

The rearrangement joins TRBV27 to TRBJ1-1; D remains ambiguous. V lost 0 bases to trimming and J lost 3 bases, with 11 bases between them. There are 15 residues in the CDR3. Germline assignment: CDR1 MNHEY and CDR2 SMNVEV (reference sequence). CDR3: CASSLSARGYTEAFF. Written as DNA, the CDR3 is TGTGCCAGCAGTTTATCCGCCCGGGGATACACTGAAGCTTTCTTT.

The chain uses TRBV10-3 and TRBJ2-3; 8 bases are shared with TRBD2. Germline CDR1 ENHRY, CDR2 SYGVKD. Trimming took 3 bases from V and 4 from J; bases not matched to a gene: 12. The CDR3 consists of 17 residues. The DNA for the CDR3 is TGTGCCATCAGTGAATGGAGCGGGGGTCCAACACCAGATACGCAGTATTTT. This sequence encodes CAISEWSGGPTPDTQYF.

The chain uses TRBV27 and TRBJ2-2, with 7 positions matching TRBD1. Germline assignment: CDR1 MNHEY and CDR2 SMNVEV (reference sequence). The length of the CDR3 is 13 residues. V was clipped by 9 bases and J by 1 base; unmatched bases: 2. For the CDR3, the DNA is TGTGCCAGGACAGGGTTGAACACCGGGGAGCTGTTTTTT. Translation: CARTGLNTGELFF.

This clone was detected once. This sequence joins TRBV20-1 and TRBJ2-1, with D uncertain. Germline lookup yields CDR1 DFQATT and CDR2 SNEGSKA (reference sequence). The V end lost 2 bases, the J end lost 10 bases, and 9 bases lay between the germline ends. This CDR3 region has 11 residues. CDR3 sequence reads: CSARIRSEQFF. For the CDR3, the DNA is TGCAGTGCTAGAATTAGATCCGAGCAGTTCTTC.

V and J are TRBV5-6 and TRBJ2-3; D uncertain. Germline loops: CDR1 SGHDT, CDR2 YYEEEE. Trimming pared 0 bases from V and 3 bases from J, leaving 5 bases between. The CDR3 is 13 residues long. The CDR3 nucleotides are TGTGCCAGCAGCTTGGTTCGGACAGATACGCAGTATTTT. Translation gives CASSLVRTDTQYF.

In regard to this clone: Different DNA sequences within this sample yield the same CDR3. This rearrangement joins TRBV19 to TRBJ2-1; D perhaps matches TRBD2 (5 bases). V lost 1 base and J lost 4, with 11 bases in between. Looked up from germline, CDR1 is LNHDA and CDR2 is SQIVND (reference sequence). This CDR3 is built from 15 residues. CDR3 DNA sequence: TGTGCCAGTAGTATAGGCAGCGGTCCTTACAATGAGCAGTTCTTC. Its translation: CASSIGSGPYNEQFF.

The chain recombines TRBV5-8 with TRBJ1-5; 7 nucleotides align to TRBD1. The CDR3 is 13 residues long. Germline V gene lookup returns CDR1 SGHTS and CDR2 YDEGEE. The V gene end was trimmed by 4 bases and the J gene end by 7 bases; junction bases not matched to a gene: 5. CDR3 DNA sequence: TGTGCCAGCAGCGTGACAGGGAACCAGCCCCAGCATTTT. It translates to CASSVTGNQPQHF.

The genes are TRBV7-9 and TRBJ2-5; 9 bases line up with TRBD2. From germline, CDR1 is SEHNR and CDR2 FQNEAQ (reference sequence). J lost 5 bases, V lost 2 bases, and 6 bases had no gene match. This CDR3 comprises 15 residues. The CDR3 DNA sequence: TGTGCCAGCAGCTTAATAGCGGGAGAAGCTGAGACCCAGTACTTC. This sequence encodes CASSLIAGEAETQYF. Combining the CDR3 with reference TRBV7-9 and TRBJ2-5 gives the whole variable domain DTGVSQNPRHKITKRGQNVTFRCDPISEHNRLYWYRQTLGQGPEFLTYFQNEAQLEKSRLLSDRFSAERPKGSFSTLEIQRTEQGDSAMYLCASSLIAGEAETQYFGPGTRLLVL.

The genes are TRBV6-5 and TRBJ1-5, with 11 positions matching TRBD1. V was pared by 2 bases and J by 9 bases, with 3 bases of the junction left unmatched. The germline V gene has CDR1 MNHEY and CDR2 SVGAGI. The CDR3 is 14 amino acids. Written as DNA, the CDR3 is TGTGCCAGCAGTTACGGACAGGGGGCTGGGCCCCAGCATTTT. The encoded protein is CASSYGQGAGPQHF.

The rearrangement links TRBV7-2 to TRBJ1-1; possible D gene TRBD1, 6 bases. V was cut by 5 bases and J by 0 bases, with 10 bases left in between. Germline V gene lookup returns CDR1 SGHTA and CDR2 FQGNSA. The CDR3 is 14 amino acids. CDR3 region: CASSPGHLNTEAFF. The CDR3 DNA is TGTGCCAGCAGCCCGGGACACCTGAACACTGAAGCTTTCTTT.

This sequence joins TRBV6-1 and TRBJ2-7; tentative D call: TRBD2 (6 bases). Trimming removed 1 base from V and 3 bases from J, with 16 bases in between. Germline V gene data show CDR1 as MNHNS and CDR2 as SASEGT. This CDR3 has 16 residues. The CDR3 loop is CASSEGSGTEGYEQYF. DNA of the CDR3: TGTGCCAGCAGTGAAGGGTCGGGGACGGAGGGCTACGAGCAGTACTTC.

The CDR3 protein is CASSYTRQNTEAFF. CDR3 nucleotide sequence: TGTGCCAGCAGTTACACTCGACAGAACACTGAAGCTTTCTTT. The rearrangement joins TRBV6-5 to TRBJ1-1; D is unclear. The V gene's germline CDR1 is MNHEY and CDR2 SVGAGI. The ends were cut back, 2 bases at V and 1 base at J, with 8 bases in the middle. CDR3 length: 14 amino acids.